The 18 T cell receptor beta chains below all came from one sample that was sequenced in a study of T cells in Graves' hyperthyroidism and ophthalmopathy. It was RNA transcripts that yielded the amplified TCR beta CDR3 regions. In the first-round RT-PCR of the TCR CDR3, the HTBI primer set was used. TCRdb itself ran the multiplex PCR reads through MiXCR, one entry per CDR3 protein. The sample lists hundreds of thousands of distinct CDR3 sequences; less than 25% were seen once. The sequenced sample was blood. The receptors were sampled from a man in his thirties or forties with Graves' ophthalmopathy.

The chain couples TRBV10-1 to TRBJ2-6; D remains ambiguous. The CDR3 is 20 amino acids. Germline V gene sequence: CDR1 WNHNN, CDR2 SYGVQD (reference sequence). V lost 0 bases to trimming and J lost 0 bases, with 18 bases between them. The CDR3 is CASSESGRFLFVSGANVLTF. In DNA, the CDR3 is TGCGCCAGCAGTGAGTCGGGCAGGTTCCTTTTCGTCTCTGGGGCCAACGTCCTGACTTTC.

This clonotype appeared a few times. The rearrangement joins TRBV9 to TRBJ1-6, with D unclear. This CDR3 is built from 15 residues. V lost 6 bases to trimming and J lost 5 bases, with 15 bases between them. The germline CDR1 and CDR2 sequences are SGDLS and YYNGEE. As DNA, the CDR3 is TGTGCCAGCACCCCAACGTGGGGAAATAATTCACCCCTCCACTTT. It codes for CASTPTWGNNSPLHF.

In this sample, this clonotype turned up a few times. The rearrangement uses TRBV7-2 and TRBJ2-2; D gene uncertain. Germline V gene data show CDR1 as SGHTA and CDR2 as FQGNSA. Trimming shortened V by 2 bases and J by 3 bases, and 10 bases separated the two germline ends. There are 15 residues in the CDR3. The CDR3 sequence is CASSLNRLDTGELFF. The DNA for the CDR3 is TGTGCCAGCAGCTTAAATCGGCTGGACACCGGGGAGCTGTTTTTT.

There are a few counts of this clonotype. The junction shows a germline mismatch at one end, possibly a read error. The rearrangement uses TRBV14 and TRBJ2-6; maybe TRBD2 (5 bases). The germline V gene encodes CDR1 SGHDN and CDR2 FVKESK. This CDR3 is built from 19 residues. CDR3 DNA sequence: TGTGCCAGCAGCCAAATCGACACGAGGGCCTTCTCTGGGGTCAACGTCCTGACTTTC. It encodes CASSQIDTRAFSGVNVLTF.

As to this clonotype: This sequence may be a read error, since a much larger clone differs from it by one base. CDR3 amino acids: CVWSPGPFTTEAFF. The CDR3 region has the DNA TGTGTCTGGAGTCCGGGACCGTTTACCACTGAAGCTTTCTTT. The chain carries TRBV30 and TRBJ1-1, with D possibly matching TRBD1 (5 bases). The CDR3 is 14 residues long. Per the germline V gene, CDR1 is GTSNPN and CDR2 is SVGIG (reference sequence).

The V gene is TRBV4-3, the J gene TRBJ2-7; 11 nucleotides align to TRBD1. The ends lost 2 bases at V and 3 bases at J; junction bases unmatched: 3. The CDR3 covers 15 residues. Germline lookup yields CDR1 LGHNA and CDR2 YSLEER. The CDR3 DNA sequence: TGCGCCAGCAGCCAAATGGGGACAGGGGGCTACGAGCAGTACTTC. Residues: CASSQMGTGGYEQYF.

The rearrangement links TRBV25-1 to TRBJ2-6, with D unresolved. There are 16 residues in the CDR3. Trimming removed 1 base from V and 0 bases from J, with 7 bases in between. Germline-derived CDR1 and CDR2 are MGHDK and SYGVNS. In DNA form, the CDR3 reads TGTGCCAGCAGTGAATTTGGAAGCTCTGGGGCCAACGTCCTGACTTTC. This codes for CASSEFGSSGANVLTF.

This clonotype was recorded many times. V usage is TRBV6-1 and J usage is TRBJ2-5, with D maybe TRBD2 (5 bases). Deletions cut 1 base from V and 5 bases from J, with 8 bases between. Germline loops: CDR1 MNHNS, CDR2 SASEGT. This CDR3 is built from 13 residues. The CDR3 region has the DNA TGTGCCAGCAGTGAAGGTCCGGGGGAGACCCAGTACTTC. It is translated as CASSEGPGETQYF.

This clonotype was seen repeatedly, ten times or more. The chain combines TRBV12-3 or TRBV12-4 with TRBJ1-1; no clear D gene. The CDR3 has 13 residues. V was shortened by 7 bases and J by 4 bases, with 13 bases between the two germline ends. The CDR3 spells CASKETAATEAFF. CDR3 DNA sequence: TGTGCCAGCAAGGAGACCGCCGCCACTGAAGCTTTCTTT.

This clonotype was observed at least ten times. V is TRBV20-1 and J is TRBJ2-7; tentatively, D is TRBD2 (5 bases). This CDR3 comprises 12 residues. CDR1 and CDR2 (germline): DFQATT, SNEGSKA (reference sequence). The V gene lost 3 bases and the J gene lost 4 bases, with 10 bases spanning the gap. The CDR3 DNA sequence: TGCAGTGCTAGCCAGCGGTCATACGAGCAGTACTTC. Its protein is CSASQRSYEQYF.

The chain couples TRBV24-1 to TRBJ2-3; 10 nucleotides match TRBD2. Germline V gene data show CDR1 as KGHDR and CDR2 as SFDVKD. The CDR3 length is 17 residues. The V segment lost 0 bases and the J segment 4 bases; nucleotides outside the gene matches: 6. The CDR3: CATSDLTLAGEADTQYF. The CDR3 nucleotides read TGTGCCACCAGTGATTTGACTCTAGCGGGAGAGGCAGATACGCAGTATTTT.

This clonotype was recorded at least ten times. This chain's CDR3 is CASIPLGWRGTQYF. CDR3 in DNA: TGTGCCAGCATCCCATTGGGCTGGCGAGGGACCCAGTACTTC. The chain couples TRBV7-9 to TRBJ2-5; D is unclear. Germline values: CDR1 SEHNR, CDR2 FQNEAQ (reference sequence). The CDR3 spans 14 residues. Between the trimmed V and J ends, which lost 7 bases and 7 bases, there was a span of 19 bases.

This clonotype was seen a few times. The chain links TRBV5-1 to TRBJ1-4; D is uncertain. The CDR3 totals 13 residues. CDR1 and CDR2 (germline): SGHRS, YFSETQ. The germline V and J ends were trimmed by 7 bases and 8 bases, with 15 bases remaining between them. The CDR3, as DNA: TGCGCCAGCCAAGAGTCTGGATCGGAAAAACTGTTTTTT. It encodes CASQESGSEKLFF.

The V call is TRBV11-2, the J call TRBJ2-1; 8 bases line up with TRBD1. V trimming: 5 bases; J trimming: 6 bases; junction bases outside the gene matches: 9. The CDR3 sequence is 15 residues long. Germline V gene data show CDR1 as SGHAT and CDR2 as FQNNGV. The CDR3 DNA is TGTGCCAGCAGCATGCCGGGACAGGAATTCAATGAGCAGTTCTTC. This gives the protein CASSMPGQEFNEQFF.

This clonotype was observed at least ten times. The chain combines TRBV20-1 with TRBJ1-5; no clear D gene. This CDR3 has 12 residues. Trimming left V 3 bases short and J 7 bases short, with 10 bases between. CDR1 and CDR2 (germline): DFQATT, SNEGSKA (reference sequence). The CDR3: CSAREGGQPQHF. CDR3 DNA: TGCAGTGCTAGGGAAGGAGGGCAGCCCCAGCATTTT.

CDR3 protein: CASSYFGLPNNEQFF. CDR3 sequence (DNA): TGTGCCAGCAGTTACTTCGGGCTACCCAACAATGAGCAGTTCTTC. The chain has TRBV6-5 and TRBJ2-1, with D uncertain. This CDR3 is 15 amino acids long. Germline V lookup: CDR1 MNHEY, CDR2 SVGAGI. V lost 1 base to trimming and J lost 5 bases, with 12 bases between them.

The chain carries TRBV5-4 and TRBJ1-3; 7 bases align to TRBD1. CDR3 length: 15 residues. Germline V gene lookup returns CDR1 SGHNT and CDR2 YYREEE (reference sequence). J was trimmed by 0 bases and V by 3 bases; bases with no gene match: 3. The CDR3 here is CASSSDRNSGNTIYF. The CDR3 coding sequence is TGTGCCAGCAGCTCGGACAGGAACTCTGGAAACACCATATATTTT.

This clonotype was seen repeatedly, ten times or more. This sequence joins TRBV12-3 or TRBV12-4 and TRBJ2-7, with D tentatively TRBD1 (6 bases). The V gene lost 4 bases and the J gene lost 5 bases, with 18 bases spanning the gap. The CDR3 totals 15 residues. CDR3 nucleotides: TGTGCCAGCAGTTCCGTACTCGACAGGCTTAACGAGCAGTACTTC. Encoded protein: CASSSVLDRLNEQYF.